The T cell receptor beta chain under discussion was sequenced for a study of CD8+CD57+ T cells in acquired aplastic anemia. About the research overall: The sorted CD4+ and CD8+ cells yielded an average around 3 ug of DNA.

The germline V gene encodes CDR1 LNHDA and CDR2 SQIVND (reference sequence). The CDR3 spans 13 residues. V lost 9 bases, J lost 6 bases, and 15 bases lay in between. Sequencing was done on patients that had shown CD8+CD57+ cell expansion by flow cytometry. The template for TCR beta VDJ and CDR3 sequence profiling was genomic DNA. From the reads, TCRdb called clonotypes with MiXCR, one entry per CDR3 protein. The data contain about 160,000 distinct CDR3 sequences, 40% to 55% of them seen just once; the ten biggest clones take up around 2.9%. This clonotype showed up many times. The V call is TRBV19, the J call TRBJ1-5; D call uncertain. The sample comprised sorted CD4+, CD8+, or CD8+CD57+ T cells (not recorded which) from PBMCs. This TCR derives from a human donor with aplastic anemia. The CDR3 bases are TGTGCCAGCCACGTCCCGCCTGGTCAGCCCCAGCATTTT. The encoded protein is CASHVPPGQPQHF.